A selection of T cell receptor beta chains follows, all from one sample in a study of blood T cell repertoires in COVID-19. Sequencing used immunoSEQ multiplex PCR; TCRdb keeps in-frame clones, though not all of them. Of about 39,000 clones listed, more than 85% are singletons. The specimen was peripheral blood. Receptors originate from a man aged 50-59 years with active COVID-19. CDR3s include the opening cysteine and the closing phenylalanine or tryptophan. D genes are given only for firm matches. The size field is filled for only some rows; it gives once, few, many or a size class.

abundance	d_gene	v_gene	j_gene	CDR3nt	CDR3aa
-	TRBD1	TRBV2	TRBJ1-3	TGTGCCAGCAGTCCGGGACAGGGGCGAGCCTCTGGAAACACCATATATTTT	CASSPGQGRASGNTIYF
few	TRBD1	TRBV27	TRBJ1-1	TGTGCCAGCAGTTTCCGGGACAGGGGAACGGCTTTCTTT	CASSFRDRGTAFF
-	-	TRBV18	TRBJ1-2	TGTGCCAGCTCACCCGCGTGGGGGGGCCATGGCTACACCTTC	CASSPAWGGHGYTF
-	TRBD1	TRBV30	TRBJ1-1	TGTGCCGGGACAGGGTGGGACACTGAAGCTTTCTTT	CAGTGWDTEAFF
-	TRBD2	TRBV3-1/TRBV3-2	TRBJ2-1	TGTGCCAGCAGCGATCTAGCGGGAGGGTCCAGTGAGCAGTTCTTC	CASSDLAGGSSEQFF
-	TRBD1	TRBV5-6	TRBJ2-5	TGTGCCAGCAGGGGGACAGGGGAAGAGACCCAGTACTTC	CASRGTGEETQYF
-	-	TRBV18	TRBJ1-1	TGTGCCAGCTCACCACCGAGCATGAGGAGGACTGAAGCTTTCTTT	CASSPPSMRRTEAFF
-	TRBD2	TRBV9	TRBJ2-1	TGTGCCAGCAGCGTAGTTGGGCTAGCGGTCTACAATGAGCAGTTCTTC	CASSVVGLAVYNEQFF
few	-	TRBV10-3	TRBJ1-6	TGTGCCATCAGTGAGTGGGGGGGAAATAATTCACCCCTCCACTTT	CAISEWGGNNSPLHF
-	-	TRBV4-2	TRBJ1-3	TGTGCCAGCAGCCAAGGGCTCGAAAGCTCTGGAAACACCATATATTTT	CASSQGLESSGNTIYF
-	TRBD1	TRBV30	TRBJ2-7	TGTGCCTGGAGTGTACCCGGGACAGGGCCTTGGGAGCAGTACTTC	CAWSVPGTGPWEQYF
once	-	TRBV5-1	TRBJ1-2	TGCGCCAGCAGCTTGGCCTTCGGAGCTAACTATGGCTACACCTTC	CASSLAFGANYGYTF
once	TRBD1	TRBV18	TRBJ2-2	TGTGCCAGCTCACCAGCCGGGACAGGGCTGGGCGGGGAGCTGTTTTTT	CASSPAGTGLGGELFF
-	TRBD2	TRBV7-2	TRBJ2-5	TGTGCCAGCAGGGTGGGAGCGGGGGTAGGAGAGACCCAGTACTTC	CASRVGAGVGETQYF
-	TRBD2	TRBV29-1	TRBJ2-5	TGCAGCGTTGAGCGGGGGGGCGGGGAGACCCAGTACTTC	CSVERGGGETQYF
once	TRBD2	TRBV20-1	TRBJ2-1	TGCAGTGCTAGTGGGGGACTAGCGGGGGGTGAGCAGTTCTTC	CSASGGLAGGEQFF
-	-	TRBV5-4	TRBJ1-1	TGTGCCAGCAGCTTGTGGGGGGCTGAAGCTTTCTTT	CASSLWGAEAFF
-	-	TRBV25-1	TRBJ1-4	TGTGCCAGCAGTGAAGGGGGGGCTGCAACTAATGAAAAACTGTTTTTT	CASSEGGAATNEKLFF
-	TRBD2	TRBV6-5	TRBJ2-7	TGTGCCAGCAGTTTTTCGACGGGGGGGGCCCACGAGCAGTACTTC	CASSFSTGGAHEQYF
-	-	TRBV19	TRBJ1-2	TGTGCCAGTAGTATGCCTGCGGGGGCGGACTATGGCTACACCTTC	CASSMPAGADYGYTF
-	TRBD1	TRBV3-1/TRBV3-2	TRBJ1-2	TGTGCCAGCAGCCCAGGACAGGGTCGTGGGGTAAACTATGGCTACACCTTC	CASSPGQGRGVNYGYTF
-	-	TRBV5-5	TRBJ2-3	TGTGCCAGCAGCTTGGCCGCCCGGGTCGATACGCAGTATTTT	CASSLAARVDTQYF
-	-	TRBV5-1	TRBJ1-1	TGCGCCAGCAGCCCCTGGACAGTGAATGAAGCTTTCTTT	CASSPWTVNEAFF
-	-	TRBV4-1	TRBJ1-1	TGCGCCAGCAGCCAAGCCAGGTCCCGGGGCACTGAAGCTTTCTTT	CASSQARSRGTEAFF
-	TRBD1	TRBV19	TRBJ1-2	TGTGCCAGTAGCACATCGGCAGGGGGGTATGGCTACACCTTC	CASSTSAGGYGYTF
-	-	TRBV5-5	TRBJ2-7	TGTGCCAGCAGCCAGACATTTACCTACGAGCAGTACTTC	CASSQTFTYEQYF
-	-	TRBV30	TRBJ1-2	TGTGCCTGGGGATATAACTATGGCTACACCTTC	CAWGYNYGYTF
-	TRBD2	TRBV9	TRBJ2-5	TGTGCCAGCAGCGTAGCCCTAGGACTAGCGGAAGAGACCCAGTACTTC	CASSVALGLAEETQYF
-	-	TRBV3-1/TRBV3-2	TRBJ1-5	TGTGCCAGCAGCCAAGAGGGCACAGGGAATCAGCCCCAGCATTTT	CASSQEGTGNQPQHF
-	TRBD1	TRBV7-9	TRBJ1-6	TGTGCCAGCAGCTTAGTAGCCGGGACAGGAAGCTCACCCCTCCACTTT	CASSLVAGTGSSPLHF
-	-	TRBV29-1	TRBJ1-1	TGCAGCGTTGAAGATCCTAGGCTGCAGCAGGGCGAAGCTTTCTTT	CSVEDPRLQQGEAFF
once	TRBD2	TRBV19	TRBJ2-1	TGTGCCAGTAGTAGACTAGCGGGAGCACATGAGCAGTTCTTC	CASSRLAGAHEQFF
-	-	TRBV6-5	TRBJ1-5	TGTGCCAGCGGACAGAACAATCAGCCCCAGCATTTT	CASGQNNQPQHF
-	-	TRBV5-1	TRBJ2-7	TGCGCCAGCAGCTTGGGAGAGACATTATCCTACGAGCAGTACTTC	CASSLGETLSYEQYF
-	-	TRBV10-3	TRBJ1-5	TGTGCCATCAGTGCTGGGACTTTGCAGCCCCAGCATTTT	CAISAGTLQPQHF
once	TRBD2	TRBV30	TRBJ2-1	TGTGCCGTGCCCGGGACTAGCGGAAATGAGCAGTTCTTC	CAVPGTSGNEQFF
-	TRBD1	TRBV7-9	TRBJ1-3	TGTGCCAGCAGCGTACACAGGGGACGAAGCTCTGGAAACACCATATATTTT	CASSVHRGRSSGNTIYF
-	-	TRBV27	TRBJ2-1	TGTGCCAGCAGTCCCGAAACTGGCTGGGGAGACAATGAGCAGTTCTTC	CASSPETGWGDNEQFF
-	-	TRBV7-9	TRBJ1-6	TGTGCCAGCAGCTCCCTATCGGTCGGCTATAATTCACCCCTCCACTTT	CASSSLSVGYNSPLHF
-	-	TRBV6-6	TRBJ1-6	TGTGCCAGCAGTCAGATCAACAGGGAACATTCACCCCTCCACTTT	CASSQINREHSPLHF
-	TRBD1	TRBV11-2	TRBJ1-4	TGTGCCAGCAGCCCCGGGACAGGGCTGAATGAAAAACTGTTTTTT	CASSPGTGLNEKLFF
-	-	TRBV7-3	TRBJ1-5	TGTGCCAGCAGCCCCGGGGTGCTTAGCAATCAGCCCCAGCATTTT	CASSPGVLSNQPQHF